This is a list of T cell receptor beta chains from one sample in a study of cytomegalovirus exposure and HLA in healthy donors. Libraries were prepared by immunoSEQ multiplex PCR; TCRdb keeps only in-frame clonotypes and omits some of them. This table holds 200,000 to 250,000 clones, roughly four fifths found once. Input material: PBMCs. The receptor set was obtained from a girl aged 2 to 9 in good health and CMV-seronegative. CDR3s include the opening cysteine and the closing phenylalanine or tryptophan. Fields, in order: D gene, J gene, clone size, V gene, CDR3 DNA, CDR3 protein. D genes are given only for firm matches. Where a row states a size, it is once, few, many or the class of an expanded clone; other rows omit it.

NA,TRBJ2-7,NA,TRBV25-1,TGTGCCAGCTTAAACGAGGGATACGAGCAGTACTTC,CASLNEGYEQYF
TRBD2,TRBJ2-7,NA,TRBV6-6,TGTGCCAGCAGTCTCGGGGGGGGCAGCTCCTACGAGCAGTACTTC,CASSLGGGSSYEQYF
NA,TRBJ1-4,NA,TRBV2,TGTGCCAGCACCGCCACCCCACAGGGAACTAATGAAAAACTGTTTTTT,CASTATPQGTNEKLFF
NA,TRBJ2-1,once,TRBV5-1,TGCGCCAGCAGCTTGGTCGGGTTTGCGCTATTATACAATGAGCAGTTCTTC,CASSLVGFALLYNEQFF
TRBD1,TRBJ1-4,NA,TRBV6-5,TGTGCCAGCAGTAGGACAGGCACTAATGAAAAACTGTTTTTT,CASSRTGTNEKLFF
NA,TRBJ2-6,NA,TRBV11-2,TGTGCCAGCAGCCCCAGGGTGATTGGGGCCAACGTCCTGACTTTC,CASSPRVIGANVLTF
NA,TRBJ2-5,once,TRBV27,TGTGCCAGCAGTTTAGCAGGCGATGGTGAGACCCAGTACTTC,CASSLAGDGETQYF
NA,TRBJ1-2,NA,TRBV6-1,TGTGCCAGCAGTGAAGGGTGGCAGGGCCGGAACTATGGCTACACCTTC,CASSEGWQGRNYGYTF
NA,TRBJ1-4,NA,TRBV30,TGTGCCTGGAGTGTATCTTCCGCGATTAATGAAAAACTGTTTTTT,CAWSVSSAINEKLFF
NA,TRBJ2-5,NA,TRBV2,TGTGCCAGCAGGGAGGGGGAGACCCAGTACTTC,CASREGETQYF
NA,TRBJ1-2,NA,TRBV27,TGTGCCAGCAGTCCTGACAAGGCGAGTGGCTACACCTTC,CASSPDKASGYTF
NA,TRBJ2-5,NA,TRBV4-1,TGCGCCAGCAGCCTCGAGACACAGAGAATAATTCAAGAGACCCAGTACTTC,CASSLETQRIIQETQYF
NA,TRBJ1-4,NA,TRBV21-1,TGTGCCAGCAGCGTTCACATCGGGACAGGGCTGGCTTGGGAAAAACTGTTTTTT,CASSVHIGTGLAWEKLFF